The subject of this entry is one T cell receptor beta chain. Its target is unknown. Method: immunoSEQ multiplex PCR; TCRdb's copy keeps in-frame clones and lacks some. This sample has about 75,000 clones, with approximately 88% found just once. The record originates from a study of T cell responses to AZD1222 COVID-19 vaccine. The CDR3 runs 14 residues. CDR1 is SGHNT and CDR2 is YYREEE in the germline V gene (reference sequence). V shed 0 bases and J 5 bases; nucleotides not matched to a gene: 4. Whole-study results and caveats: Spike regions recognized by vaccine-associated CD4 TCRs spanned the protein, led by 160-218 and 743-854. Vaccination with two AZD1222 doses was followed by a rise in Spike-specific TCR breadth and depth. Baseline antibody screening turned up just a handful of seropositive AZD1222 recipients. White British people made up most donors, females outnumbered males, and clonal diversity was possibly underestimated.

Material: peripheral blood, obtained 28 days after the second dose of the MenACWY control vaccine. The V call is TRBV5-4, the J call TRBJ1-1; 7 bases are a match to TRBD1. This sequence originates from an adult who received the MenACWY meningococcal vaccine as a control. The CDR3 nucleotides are TGTGCCAGCAGCTTGGTAGGGGGCTATACTGAAGCTTTCTTT. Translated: CASSLVGGYTEAFF.